A selection of T cell receptor beta chains follows, all from one sample in a study of T cells expressing NK-cell markers. TCRdb re-called the 5' RACE reads and gives one entry per CDR3 protein, without DNA. The sample holds 300,000 to 500,000 distinct CDR3 sequences. The sample consisted of blood T cells: a sorted CD56 or NKG2C T cell subset, CD4+ or CD8+ T cells, or bulk PBMC T cells (not recorded which). Receptor source: a woman in her fifties or sixties in good health. CDR3s include the opening cysteine and the closing phenylalanine or tryptophan.

TRBV7-2	TRBJ2-2	CASSSPFWTSGRPSTGELFF
TRBV29-1	TRBJ1-1	CSVDVGQPNTEAFF
TRBV20-1	TRBJ2-3	CSASPDREVASTDTQYF
TRBV6-1	TRBJ2-3	CASTQGGPGDTQYF
TRBV5-1	TRBJ2-3	CASSLRAGGGPDTQYF
TRBV4-1	TRBJ1-2	CASSQGQGFYGYTF
TRBV29-1	TRBJ1-2	CSVEKGGADSGYTF
TRBV29-1	TRBJ1-2	CSVRWAGTGGYTF
TRBV20-1	TRBJ2-2	CSARTPGGELFF
TRBV2	TRBJ2-6	CASSEVRAGANVLTF
TRBV9	TRBJ2-5	CASSASTSGGAQYF
TRBV20-1	TRBJ2-5	CSATSGRARETQYF
TRBV3-1	TRBJ2-3	CASSRAGGTDTQYF
TRBV11-2	TRBJ2-5	CASSLVGVGGNQETQYF
TRBV4-1	TRBJ2-7	CASSQDFGTSGSYEQYF
TRBV5-1	TRBJ2-2	CASSLDLGDTGELFF
TRBV5-1	TRBJ2-1	CASSPAGLSNNEQFF
TRBV4-2	TRBJ2-2	CASSQGWSIPGELFF
TRBV7-3	TRBJ1-1	CASKWARDSEAFF
TRBV2	TRBJ2-2	CASSRLTGELFF
TRBV6-5	TRBJ2-1	CASNLDGTNLAWQFF
TRBV3-1	TRBJ2-5	CASSQQASGPEETQYF
TRBV7-9	TRBJ2-1	CAVGGLQDNEQFF
TRBV9	TRBJ2-2	CASSVGKVHTGELFF
TRBV20-1	TRBJ1-2	CSARGRTGIGYTF
TRBV5-8	TRBJ2-7	CASSLAPSGRTGHEQYF
TRBV2	TRBJ1-3	CASSGGSGTGNTIYF
TRBV24-1	TRBJ2-3	CATSDSIRETDTQYF
TRBV5-6	TRBJ2-1	CASSFYRTYNEQFF
TRBV5-1	TRBJ2-3	CASKPTSEGTQYF
TRBV5-5	TRBJ1-4	CASSLNGAGTSTNEKLFF
TRBV29-1	TRBJ2-7	CSVGGKPPYEQYF
TRBV12-3/TRBV12-4	TRBJ1-5	CASSLMGFNQPQHF
TRBV5-1	TRBJ2-2	CASSLEGNTGELFF
TRBV2	TRBJ2-2	CASSPSRLAETRRGTGELFF
TRBV9	TRBJ2-1	CASSVGPSGSGYNEQFF
TRBV4-1	TRBJ1-1	CASSQLGVEAFF
TRBV19	TRBJ2-3	CASSMARLAGATDTQYF
TRBV5-1	TRBJ2-6	CASSLARVVGDSGANVLTF
TRBV5-6	TRBJ2-7	CASSLRSYRGAAYEQYF
TRBV6-1	TRBJ2-1	CASSESGTVGRNEQFF
TRBV10-3	TRBJ1-1	CAISESDPLVAEAFF
TRBV5-1	TRBJ2-1	CASSLGSGRDNEQFF
TRBV11-2	TRBJ2-4	CASSLDYSTLAKNIQYF